These T cell receptor beta chains were read from a single sample in a study of T cell repertoires in cytomegalovirus infection. One entry per CDR3 protein results from TCRdb running MiXCR on the reads. This sample has hundreds of thousands of distinct CDR3 sequences, with about 28% found just once. These receptors lack a known antigen. Here the sequenced sample was cultured PBMCs, taken from culture after CMV antigen stimulation. The receptors originated from a human donor in good health (CMV status not recorded). Some clones in this sample may be carry-over from other donors' samples. Each CDR3 is given with its conserved first and last residue. D genes are given only for firm matches. Rows give clone size only sometimes, using once, few, many, or a class for an expanded clone.

CASSLTDSWNTEAFF TGTGCCAGTAGCTTGACAGATTCGTGGAACACTGAAGCTTTCTTT NA TRBJ1-1 TRBV19 NA
CASSQIFDGLREKLFF TGTGCCAGCAGCCAGATCTTCGACGGTCTACGGGAAAAACTGTTTTTT NA TRBJ1-4 TRBV7-9 NA
CSALPPGVDYGYTF TGCAGTGCTCTCCCCCCAGGGGTTGACTATGGCTACACCTTC NA TRBJ1-2 TRBV20-1 many
CASSESGRQTYGYTF TGTGCCAGCAGTGAATCGGGGAGGCAGACCTATGGCTACACCTTC NA TRBJ1-2 TRBV25-1 NA
CASSLSGQGANTIYF TGTGCCAGCAGCCTTTCGGGACAGGGGGCGAACACCATATATTTT TRBD1 TRBJ1-3 TRBV2 few
CASSLMDRANTEAFF TGTGCCAGCAGCCTGATGGACAGGGCGAACACTGAAGCTTTCTTT TRBD1 TRBJ1-1 TRBV7-2 few
CSASVTISSYNEQFF TGCAGTGCTAGTGTTACCATAAGCTCCTACAATGAGCAGTTCTTC NA TRBJ2-1 TRBV20-1 NA
CASSAGGAQETQYF TGTGCCAGCAGCGCCGGGGGGGCCCAAGAGACCCAGTACTTC TRBD2 TRBJ2-5 TRBV7-2 NA
CASSYRGQNTEAFF TGTGCCAGCAGTTATAGGGGACAGAACACTGAAGCTTTCTTT NA TRBJ1-1 TRBV6-8 NA
CACQRQGEQFF TGTGCCTGTCAGCGGCAAGGAGAGCAGTTCTTC NA TRBJ2-1 TRBV6-6 NA
CASSFEGSLTGELFF TGTGCCAGCAGCTTTGAAGGGAGTCTCACCGGGGAGCTGTTTTTT NA TRBJ2-2 TRBV7-9 NA
CASSIEGRLEAFF TGTGCCAGTAGTATAGAAGGCCGACTTGAAGCTTTCTTT NA TRBJ1-1 TRBV19 NA
CASGGKKAFF TGTGCCAGCGGGGGGAAGAAAGCTTTCTTT NA TRBJ1-1 TRBV2 NA
CASSYRPDSGNTIYF TGTGCCAGCAGTTACCGGCCAGACTCTGGAAACACCATATATTTT NA TRBJ1-3 TRBV6-1 few